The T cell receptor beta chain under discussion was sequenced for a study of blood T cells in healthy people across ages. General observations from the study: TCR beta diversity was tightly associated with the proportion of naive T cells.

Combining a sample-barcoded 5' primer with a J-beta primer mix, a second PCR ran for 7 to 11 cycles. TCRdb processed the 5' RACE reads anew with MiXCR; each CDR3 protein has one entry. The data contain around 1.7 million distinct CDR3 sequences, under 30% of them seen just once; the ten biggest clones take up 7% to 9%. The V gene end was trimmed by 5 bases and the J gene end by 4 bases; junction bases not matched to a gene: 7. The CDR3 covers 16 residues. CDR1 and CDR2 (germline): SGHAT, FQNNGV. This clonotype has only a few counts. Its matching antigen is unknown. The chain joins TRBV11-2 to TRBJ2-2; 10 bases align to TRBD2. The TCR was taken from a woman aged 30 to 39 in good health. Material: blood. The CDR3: CASSGKRGGITGELFF. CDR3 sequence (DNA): TGTGCCAGCAGCGGAAAGCGGGGGGGCATCACCGGGGAGCTGTTTTTT.